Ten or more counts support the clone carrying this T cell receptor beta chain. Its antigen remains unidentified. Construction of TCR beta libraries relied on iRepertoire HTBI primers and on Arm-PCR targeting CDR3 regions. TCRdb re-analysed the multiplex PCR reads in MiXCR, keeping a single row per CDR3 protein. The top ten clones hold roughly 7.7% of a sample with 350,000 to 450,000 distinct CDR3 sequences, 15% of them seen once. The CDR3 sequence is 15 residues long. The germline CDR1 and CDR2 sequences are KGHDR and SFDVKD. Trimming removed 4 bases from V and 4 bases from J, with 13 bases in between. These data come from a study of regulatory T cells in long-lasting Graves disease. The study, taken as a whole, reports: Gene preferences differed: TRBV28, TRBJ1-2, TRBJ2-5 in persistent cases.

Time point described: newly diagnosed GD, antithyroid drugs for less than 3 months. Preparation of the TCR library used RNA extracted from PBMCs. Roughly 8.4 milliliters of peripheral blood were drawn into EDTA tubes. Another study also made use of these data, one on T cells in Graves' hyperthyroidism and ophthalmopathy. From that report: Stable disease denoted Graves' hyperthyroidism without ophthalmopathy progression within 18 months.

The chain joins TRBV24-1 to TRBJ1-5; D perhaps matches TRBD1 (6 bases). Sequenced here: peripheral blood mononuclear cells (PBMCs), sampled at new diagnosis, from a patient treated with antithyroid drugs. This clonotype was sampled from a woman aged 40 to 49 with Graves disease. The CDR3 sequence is CATSDGGSFNQPQHF. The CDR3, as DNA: TGTGCCACCAGTGACGGGGGCAGCTTTAATCAGCCCCAGCATTTT.